The clone carrying this TCR beta chain was seen once. The antigen is unknown. A second PCR of 7 to 11 cycles used a sample-barcoded 5' primer and a J-beta primer mix. TCRdb redid the calling of the 5' RACE reads with MiXCR, one entry per CDR3 protein. In the table there are about 780,000 distinct CDR3 sequences, around half of which are singletons. The data originate from a study of blood T cells in healthy people across ages. Staff drew roughly 10 milliliters of peripheral blood from each donor. Study-level points and caveats: Strong correlation existed between TCR beta diversity and naive T cell percentage. Older individuals had lower TCR beta diversity per million T cells (the decline was roughly linear).

This TCR was recovered from an older man in good health. The specimen was blood.

The CDR3 DNA is TGTGCCAGCACCTCGACAGGGCATGAGCAGTTCTTC. As protein: CASTSTGHEQFF. The chain recombines TRBV6-2 or TRBV6-3 with TRBJ2-1; TRBD1 matches at 7 bases. The germline gives CDR1 MNHEY, CDR2 SVGEGT. The CDR3 is 12 residues long. V shed 7 bases and J 8 bases; nucleotides not matched to a gene: 5.